Presented here are 22 T cell receptor beta chains from one specimen sequenced in a study of cytomegalovirus exposure and HLA in healthy donors. Assay used: immunoSEQ multiplex PCR; TCRdb lists only in-frame clones, some missing. Here the sample spans some 150,000 clones, about 86% being singletons. Source material: PBMCs. These receptors were obtained from a young man in good health and CMV-seropositive.

The chain has TRBV7-2 and TRBJ2-5; 8 bases agree with TRBD2. CDR3 length: 14 residues. CDR1 and CDR2 from the germline V gene are SGHTA and FQGNSA. V lost 7 bases and J lost 1; bases outside the gene matches: 5. CDR3 DNA sequence: TGTGCCAGCACCGGCGGGGGGTTCCAAGAGACCCAGTACTTC. Protein: CASTGGGFQETQYF.

The chain recombines TRBV28 with TRBJ1-1; possibly TRBD1 for D (6 bases). Trimming took 3 bases from V and 11 from J, leaving 16 bases between them. Germline CDR1 MDHEN, CDR2 SYDVKM. This CDR3 is 13 amino acids long. The CDR3 spells CASSFSQGEKAFF. The DNA of the CDR3 is TGTGCCAGCAGTTTCTCACAGGGAGAGAAGGCTTTCTTT.

The CDR3 reads CSVLWTNEQFF. The CDR3 DNA reads TGCAGCGTTTTATGGACAAATGAGCAGTTCTTC. J is TRBJ2-1 and V is TRBV29-1, with D maybe TRBD1 (5 bases). Per germline, CDR1 SQVTM and CDR2 ANQGSEA. The CDR3 covers 11 residues. V lost 5 bases and J 7 bases, leaving 9 bases between the germline ends.

The CDR3 spells CASSQRDWTGENEQFF. CDR3 nucleotide sequence: TGTGCCAGCAGCCAGAGGGACTGGACAGGGGAAAATGAGCAGTTCTTC. The chain carries TRBV14 and TRBJ2-1, with 9 bases fitting TRBD1. V gave up 3 bases and J gave up 7 bases; unmatched junction bases: 10. Germline lookup yields CDR1 SGHDN and CDR2 FVKESK. This CDR3 region has 16 residues.

The V call is TRBV27, the J call TRBJ1-6; TRBD1 aligns across 8 bases. The length of the CDR3 is 14 residues. From germline, CDR1 is MNHEY and CDR2 SMNVEV (reference sequence). The ends lost 6 bases at V and 8 bases at J; junction bases unmatched: 6. The CDR3 nucleotides are TGTGCCAGCAGCCCCGGACAGGGTGATTCACCCCTCCACTTT. This sequence encodes CASSPGQGDSPLHF.

The V and J genes are TRBV9 and TRBJ2-2; 8 bases are a match to TRBD1. The ends lost 4 bases at V and 5 bases at J; junction bases unmatched: 22. The length of the CDR3 is 20 residues. Germline assignment: CDR1 SGDLS and CDR2 YYNGEE. The CDR3 is CASSRPPGGAGGENTGELFF. The CDR3 bases are TGTGCCAGCAGCCGCCCCCCTGGTGGGGCAGGGGGCGAAAATACCGGGGAGCTGTTTTTT.

The rearrangement links TRBV27 to TRBJ1-2, with 7 bases matching TRBD1. The V gene's germline CDR1 is MNHEY and CDR2 SMNVEV (reference sequence). V trimming: 3 bases; J trimming: 1 base; junction bases outside the gene matches: 2. CDR3 size: 14 residues. Here the CDR3 reads CASSLSGGNYGYTF. The CDR3 DNA is TGTGCCAGCAGTTTGTCAGGGGGTAACTATGGCTACACCTTC.

The chain recombines TRBV6-5 with TRBJ1-5, with 7 bases fitting TRBD1. The CDR3 runs to 13 residues. V shed 6 bases, J shed 9 bases, and the junction held 8 bases outside the gene matches. The V gene's germline CDR1 is MNHEY and CDR2 SVGAGI. The CDR3 spells CASRTDRDRPQHF. The CDR3 region has the DNA TGTGCCAGCAGGACCGACAGGGACCGGCCCCAGCATTTT.

The chain recombines TRBV5-4 with TRBJ2-7; 9 nucleotides align to TRBD1. Germline assignment: CDR1 SGHNT and CDR2 YYREEE (reference sequence). Trimming at V came to 4 bases and at J to 4 bases, leaving 6 bases not matched to a gene. The CDR3 totals 14 residues. In nucleotides, the CDR3 is TGTGCCAGCAGCCGCGGGACAGGGAGGTACGAGCAGTACTTC. Translated: CASSRGTGRYEQYF. The whole variable domain, filled in from reference TRBV5-4 and TRBJ2-7, reads ETGVTQSPTHLIKTRGQQVTLRCSSQSGHNTVSWYQQALGQGPQFIFQYYREEENGRGNFPPRFSGLQFPNYSSELNVNALELDDSALYLCASSRGTGRYEQYFGPGTRLTVT.

The chain is built from TRBV30 and TRBJ1-2; a possible D gene is TRBD1 (5 bases). Germline values: CDR1 GTSNPN, CDR2 SVGIG (reference sequence). CDR3 length: 14 residues. Trimming removed 2 bases from V and 0 bases from J, with 10 bases in between. The CDR3 sequence: CAWSPGITNYGYTF. The CDR3 DNA is TGTGCCTGGAGTCCAGGGATCACTAACTATGGCTACACCTTC.

The V and J genes are TRBV27 and TRBJ1-3, with D perhaps TRBD1 (5 bases). Trimming pared 4 bases from V and 2 bases from J, leaving 9 bases between. Germline V gene data show CDR1 as MNHEY and CDR2 as SMNVEV (reference sequence). CDR3 length: 14 residues. The CDR3 region has the DNA TGTGCCAGCAGTTCCGGGGGGACTGGAAACACCATATATTTT. Amino acids: CASSSGGTGNTIYF.

This clone was recorded a few times. The V and J genes are TRBV18 and TRBJ2-1; TRBD1 is a possible D gene (6 bases). This CDR3 spans 12 amino acids. Germline CDR1 KGHSH, CDR2 LQKENI. Trimming removed 6 bases at V and 8 bases at J, with 11 bases between. The CDR3 nucleotides read TGTGCCAGCTCTCAACAGGGTTATGAGCAGTTCTTC. It is translated as CASSQQGYEQFF.

The chain carries TRBV6-5 and TRBJ1-2, with D uncertain. Germline CDR1 MNHEY, CDR2 SVGAGI. There are 15 residues in the CDR3. V was pared by 2 bases and J by 2 bases, with 12 bases between. CDR3 sequence reads: CASSYVPGGNYGYTF. CDR3 DNA sequence: TGTGCCAGCAGTTACGTTCCGGGTGGCAACTATGGCTACACCTTC.

The CDR3 DNA follows: TGTGCCAGCAGCGTCGCCAGGGACAATGAGCAGTTCTTC. It encodes CASSVARDNEQFF. V usage is TRBV9 and J usage is TRBJ2-1, with D possibly matching TRBD1 (5 bases). Germline CDR1 SGDLS, CDR2 YYNGEE. The ends were cut back, 2 bases at V and 5 bases at J, with 8 bases in the middle. This CDR3 comprises 13 residues.

The chain is built from TRBV5-6 and TRBJ2-7; 7 positions match TRBD2. The CDR3 is 14 residues long. The J segment lost 4 bases and the V segment lost 4 bases, leaving 8 bases of the junction unmatched. Germline V gives CDR1 SGHDT, CDR2 YYEEEE. CDR3 loop: CASSGSGEGYEQYF. The CDR3 region has the DNA TGTGCCAGCAGCGGAAGCGGGGAGGGGTACGAGCAGTACTTC. The whole variable domain, filled in from reference TRBV5-6 and TRBJ2-7, reads DAGVTQSPTHLIKTRGQQVTLRCSPKSGHDTVSWYQQALGQGPQFIFQYYEEEERQRGNFPDRFSGHQFPNYSSELNVNALLLGDSALYLCASSGSGEGYEQYFGPGTRLTVT.

This chain joins TRBV7-6 and TRBJ1-1; possible D gene TRBD1, 6 bases. The CDR3 is 15 residues long. In germline, CDR1 is SGHVS, CDR2 FNYEAQ. V gave up 2 bases and J gave up 3 bases, with 13 bases separating them. CDR3 region: CASSLFAGADTEAFF. In DNA form, the CDR3 reads TGTGCCAGCAGCTTATTCGCGGGGGCCGACACTGAAGCTTTCTTT.

This clone was counted a single time. This chain links TRBV27 with TRBJ2-6, with D unclear. CDR3 length: 14 residues. Germline CDR1 MNHEY, CDR2 SMNVEV (reference sequence). Deletions cut 5 bases from V and 0 bases from J, with 5 bases between. CDR3 protein: CASSQHSGANVLTF. In nucleotides, the CDR3 is TGTGCCAGCAGTCAACACTCTGGGGCCAACGTCCTGACTTTC.

The rearrangement links TRBV7-2 to TRBJ2-5, with a tentative D call TRBD2 (6 bases). CDR1 SGHTA and CDR2 FQGNSA come from the germline V gene. The CDR3 has 14 amino acids. The V and J ends lost 5 bases and 1 base respectively, with 11 bases between them. The CDR3 DNA reads TGTGCCAGCAGCCCGGGGACTTTCCAAGAGACCCAGTACTTC. Protein product: CASSPGTFQETQYF.

The chain recombines TRBV4-3 with TRBJ2-3; D is possibly TRBD2 (7 bases). Germline V gene data show CDR1 as LGHNA and CDR2 as YSLEER. Trimming removed 0 bases from V and 4 bases from J, with 11 bases in between. The CDR3 contains 15 residues. CDR3 bases: TGCGCCAGCAGCCAAGATCGGGGGGCCTCAGATACGCAGTATTTT. Protein sequence: CASSQDRGASDTQYF.

The CDR3 DNA reads as TGCGCCAGCAGCCGGGACACCCGGGCCAGCTATGGCTACACCTTC. Protein product: CASSRDTRASYGYTF. The genes are TRBV5-1 and TRBJ1-2; possible D gene TRBD1, 6 bases. Trimming cost V 4 bases and J 4 bases, with 17 bases left between them. The CDR3 is made up of 15 amino acids. Germline V gene lookup returns CDR1 SGHRS and CDR2 YFSETQ.

V is TRBV7-8 and J is TRBJ1-1, with a possible D match to TRBD1 (6 bases). The CDR3 sequence is 14 residues long. CDR1 SGHVS and CDR2 FQNEAQ come from the germline V gene. The V gene lost 0 bases and the J gene lost 5 bases, with 10 bases spanning the gap. This CDR3 is CASSLASRGTEAFF. The DNA of the CDR3 is TGTGCCAGCAGCTTAGCATCCAGGGGAACTGAAGCTTTCTTT. The whole variable domain, filled in from reference TRBV7-8 and TRBJ1-1, reads GAGVSQSPRYKVAKRGQDVALRCDPISGHVSLFWYQQALGQGPEFLTYFQNEAQLDKSGLPSDRFFAERPEGSVSTLKIQRTQQEDSAVYLCASSLASRGTEAFFGQGTRLTVV.

The chain is built from TRBV30 and TRBJ2-7, with no clear D. This CDR3 contains 13 residues. With 7 bases removed from V and 6 bases from J, the gap between germline ends came to 19 bases. Germline V gene sequence: CDR1 GTSNPN, CDR2 SVGIG (reference sequence). For the CDR3, the DNA is TGTGCCTCCGCCGGAACTACCTTCTCCGAGCAGTACTTC. This gives the protein CASAGTTFSEQYF.